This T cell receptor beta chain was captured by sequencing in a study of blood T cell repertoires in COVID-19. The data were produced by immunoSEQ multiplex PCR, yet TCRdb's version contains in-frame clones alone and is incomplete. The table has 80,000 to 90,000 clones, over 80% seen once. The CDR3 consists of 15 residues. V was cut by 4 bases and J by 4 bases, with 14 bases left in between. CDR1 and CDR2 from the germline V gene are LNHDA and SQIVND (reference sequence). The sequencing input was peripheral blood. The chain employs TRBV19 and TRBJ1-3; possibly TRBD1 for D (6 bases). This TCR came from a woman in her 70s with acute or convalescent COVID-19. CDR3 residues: CASSRGGGVGNTIYF. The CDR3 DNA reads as TGTGCCAGTAGTAGGGGAGGGGGAGTCGGAAACACCATATATTTT.